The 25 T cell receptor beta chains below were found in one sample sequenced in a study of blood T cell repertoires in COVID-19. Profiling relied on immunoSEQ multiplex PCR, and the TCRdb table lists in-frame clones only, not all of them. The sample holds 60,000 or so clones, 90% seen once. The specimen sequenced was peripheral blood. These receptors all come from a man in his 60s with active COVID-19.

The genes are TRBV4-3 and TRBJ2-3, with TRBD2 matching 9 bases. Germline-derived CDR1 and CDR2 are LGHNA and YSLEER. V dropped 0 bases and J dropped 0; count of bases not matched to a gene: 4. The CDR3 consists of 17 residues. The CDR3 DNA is TGCGCCAGCAGCCAAGACCCTAGCGGGACTAGCACAGATACGCAGTATTTT. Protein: CASSQDPSGTSTDTQYF.

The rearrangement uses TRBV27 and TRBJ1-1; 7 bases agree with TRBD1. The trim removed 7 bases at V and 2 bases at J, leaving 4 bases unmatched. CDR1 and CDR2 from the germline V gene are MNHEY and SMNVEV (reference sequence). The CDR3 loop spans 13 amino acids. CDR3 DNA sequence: TGTGCCAGCATTGGGACAGTCAACACTGAAGCTTTCTTT. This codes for CASIGTVNTEAFF.

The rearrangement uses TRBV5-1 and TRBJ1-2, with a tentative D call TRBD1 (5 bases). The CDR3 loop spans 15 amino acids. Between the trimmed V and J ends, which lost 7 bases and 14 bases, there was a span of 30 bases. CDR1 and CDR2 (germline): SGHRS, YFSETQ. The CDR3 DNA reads TGCGCCAGCGGACCTTGGGTCGGAGGGGCGTTTTCGGAAACCTTC. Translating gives CASGPWVGGAFSETF.

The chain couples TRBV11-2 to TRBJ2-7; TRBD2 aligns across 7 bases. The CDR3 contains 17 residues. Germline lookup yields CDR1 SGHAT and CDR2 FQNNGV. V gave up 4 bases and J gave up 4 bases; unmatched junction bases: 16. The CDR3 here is CASSSLRAGVFRYEQYF. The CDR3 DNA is TGTGCCAGCAGCTCTCTTAGGGCGGGAGTGTTTCGATACGAGCAGTACTTC.

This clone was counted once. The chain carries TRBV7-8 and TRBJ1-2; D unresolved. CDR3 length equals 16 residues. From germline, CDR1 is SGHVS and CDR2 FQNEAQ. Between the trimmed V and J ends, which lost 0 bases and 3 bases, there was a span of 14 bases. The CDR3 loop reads CASSLAPGGRDYGYTF. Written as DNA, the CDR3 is TGTGCCAGCAGCTTAGCCCCCGGCGGGCGGGACTATGGCTACACCTTC.

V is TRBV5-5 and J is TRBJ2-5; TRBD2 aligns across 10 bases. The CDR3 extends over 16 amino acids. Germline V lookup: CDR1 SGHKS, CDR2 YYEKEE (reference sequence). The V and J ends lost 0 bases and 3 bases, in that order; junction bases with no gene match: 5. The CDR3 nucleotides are TGTGCCAGCAGCTTGGAGTTCCTAGCGGGGGAAGAGACCCAGTACTTC. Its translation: CASSLEFLAGEETQYF.

The CDR3 sequence: CASSLARTGELFF. CDR3 DNA sequence: TGTGCCAGCAGCTTAGCACGGACCGGGGAGCTGTTTTTT. The rearrangement links TRBV11-2 to TRBJ2-2, with D unresolved. The V end was cut by 1 base, the J end by 5 bases, with 5 bases between. Germline assignment: CDR1 SGHAT and CDR2 FQNNGV. This CDR3 contains 13 residues.

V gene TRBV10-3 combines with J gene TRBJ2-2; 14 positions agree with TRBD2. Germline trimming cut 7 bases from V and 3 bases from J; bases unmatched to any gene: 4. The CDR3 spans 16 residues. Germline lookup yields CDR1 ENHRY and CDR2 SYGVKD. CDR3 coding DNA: TGTGCCATCAACGGACTAGCGGGAGGTGACACCGGGGAGCTGTTTTTT. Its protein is CAINGLAGGDTGELFF.

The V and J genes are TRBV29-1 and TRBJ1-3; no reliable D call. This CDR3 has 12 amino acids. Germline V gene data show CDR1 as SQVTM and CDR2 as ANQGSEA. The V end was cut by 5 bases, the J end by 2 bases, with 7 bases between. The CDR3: CSVWAAGNTIYF. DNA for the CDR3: TGCAGCGTTTGGGCAGCTGGAAACACCATATATTTT.

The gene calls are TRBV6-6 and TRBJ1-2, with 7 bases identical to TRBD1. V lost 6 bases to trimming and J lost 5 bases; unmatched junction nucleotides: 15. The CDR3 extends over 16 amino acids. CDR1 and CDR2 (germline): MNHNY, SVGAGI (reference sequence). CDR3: CASRGMQTGFRYGYTF. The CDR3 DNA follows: TGTGCCAGCAGGGGTATGCAGACAGGGTTTCGGTATGGCTACACCTTC.

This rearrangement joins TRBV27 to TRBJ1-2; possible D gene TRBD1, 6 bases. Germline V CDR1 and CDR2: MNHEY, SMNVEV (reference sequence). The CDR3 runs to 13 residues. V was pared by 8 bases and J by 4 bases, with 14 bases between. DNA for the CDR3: TGTGCCAGCTGCCAACAGGGAGCCTATGGCTACACCTTC. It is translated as CASCQQGAYGYTF.

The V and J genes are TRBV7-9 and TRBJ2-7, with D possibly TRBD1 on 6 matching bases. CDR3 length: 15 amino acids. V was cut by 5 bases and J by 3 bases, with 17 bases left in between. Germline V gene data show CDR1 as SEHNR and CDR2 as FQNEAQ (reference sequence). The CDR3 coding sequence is TGTGCCAGCAGCCCCTTGCGCAGGGGTGACTACGAGCAGTACTTC. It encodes CASSPLRRGDYEQYF. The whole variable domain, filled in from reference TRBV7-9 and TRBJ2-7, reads DTGVSQNPRHKITKRGQNVTFRCDPISEHNRLYWYRQTLGQGPEFLTYFQNEAQLEKSRLLSDRFSAERPKGSFSTLEIQRTEQGDSAMYLCASSPLRRGDYEQYFGPGTRLTVT.

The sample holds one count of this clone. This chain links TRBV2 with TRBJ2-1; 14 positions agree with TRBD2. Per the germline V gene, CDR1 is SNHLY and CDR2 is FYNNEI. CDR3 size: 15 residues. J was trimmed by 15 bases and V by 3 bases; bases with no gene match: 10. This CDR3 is CASSDPGLAGGSRFF. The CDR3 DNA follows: TGTGCCAGCAGTGACCCCGGACTAGCGGGGGGAAGTCGGTTCTTC.

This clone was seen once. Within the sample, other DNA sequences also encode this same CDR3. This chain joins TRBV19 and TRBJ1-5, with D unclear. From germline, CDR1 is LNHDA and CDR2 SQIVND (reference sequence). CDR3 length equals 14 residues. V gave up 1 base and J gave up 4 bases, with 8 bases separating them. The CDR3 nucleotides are TGTGCCAGTAGTATAGTTCCGGGAAATCAGCCCCAGCATTTT. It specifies CASSIVPGNQPQHF.

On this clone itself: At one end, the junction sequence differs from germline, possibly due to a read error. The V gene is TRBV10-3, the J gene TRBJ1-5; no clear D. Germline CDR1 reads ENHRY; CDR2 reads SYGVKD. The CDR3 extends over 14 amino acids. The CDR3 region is CGFTFMWVEQPHRF. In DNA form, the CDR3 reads TGTGGCTTTACCTTCATGTGGGTGGAGCAACCACATAGGTTT.

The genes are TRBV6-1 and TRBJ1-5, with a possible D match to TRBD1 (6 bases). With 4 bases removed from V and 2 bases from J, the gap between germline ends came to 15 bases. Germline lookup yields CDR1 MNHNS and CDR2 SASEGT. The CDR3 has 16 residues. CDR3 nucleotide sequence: TGTGCCAGCAGTGGGAAGAGGGGGTTAGGCAATCAGCCCCAGCATTTT. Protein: CASSGKRGLGNQPQHF.

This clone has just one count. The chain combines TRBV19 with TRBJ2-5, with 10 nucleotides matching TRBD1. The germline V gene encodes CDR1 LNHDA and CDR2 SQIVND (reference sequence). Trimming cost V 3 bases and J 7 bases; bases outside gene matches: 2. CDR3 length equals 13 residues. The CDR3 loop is CASSIGQGGTQYF. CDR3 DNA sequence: TGTGCCAGTAGTATCGGACAGGGGGGGACCCAGTACTTC.

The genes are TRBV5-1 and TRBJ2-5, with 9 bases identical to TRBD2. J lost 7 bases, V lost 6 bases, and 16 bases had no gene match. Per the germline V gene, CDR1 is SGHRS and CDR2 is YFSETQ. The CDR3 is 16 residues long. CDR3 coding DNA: TGCGCCAGCACCGAGAGGGAAGCGGGGGGCCCCGCGACCCAGTACTTC. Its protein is CASTEREAGGPATQYF.

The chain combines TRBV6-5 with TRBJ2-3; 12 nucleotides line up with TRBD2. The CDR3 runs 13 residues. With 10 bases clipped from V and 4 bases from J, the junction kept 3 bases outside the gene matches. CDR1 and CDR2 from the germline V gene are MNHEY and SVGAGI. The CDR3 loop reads CATGLAGSDTQYF. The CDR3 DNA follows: TGTGCCACCGGACTAGCGGGATCAGATACGCAGTATTTT.

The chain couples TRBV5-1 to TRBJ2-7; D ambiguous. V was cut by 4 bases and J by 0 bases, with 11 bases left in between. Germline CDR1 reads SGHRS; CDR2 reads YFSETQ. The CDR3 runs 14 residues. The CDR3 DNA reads TGCGCCAGCAGCGCGTTACCGAGCTCCTACGAGCAGTACTTC. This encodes CASSALPSSYEQYF.

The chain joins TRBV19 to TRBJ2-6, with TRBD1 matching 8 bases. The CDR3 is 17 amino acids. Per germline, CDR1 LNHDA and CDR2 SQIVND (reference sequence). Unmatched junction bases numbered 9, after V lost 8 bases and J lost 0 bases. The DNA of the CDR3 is TGTGCCAGTTGCCCCGGGACAGGAAACTCTGGGGCCAACGTCCTGACTTTC. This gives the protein CASCPGTGNSGANVLTF.

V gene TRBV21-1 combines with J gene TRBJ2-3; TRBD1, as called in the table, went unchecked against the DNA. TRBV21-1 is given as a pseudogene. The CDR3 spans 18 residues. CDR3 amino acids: CASSTRIGQGEEPDTQYF. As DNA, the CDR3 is TGTGCCAGCAGCACGCGAATAGGACAGGGAGAAGAGCCAGATACGCAGTATTTT.

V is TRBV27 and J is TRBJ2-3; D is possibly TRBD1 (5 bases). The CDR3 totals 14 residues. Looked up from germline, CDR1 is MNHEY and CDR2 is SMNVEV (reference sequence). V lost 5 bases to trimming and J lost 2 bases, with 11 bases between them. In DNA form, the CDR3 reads TGTGCCAGCAGTGTTCGACAGCTCACAGATACGCAGTATTTT. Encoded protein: CASSVRQLTDTQYF.

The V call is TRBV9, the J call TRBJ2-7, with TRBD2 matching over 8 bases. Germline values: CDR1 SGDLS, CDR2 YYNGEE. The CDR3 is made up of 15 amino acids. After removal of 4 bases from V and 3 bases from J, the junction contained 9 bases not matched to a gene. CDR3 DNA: TGTGCCAGCAGCCCTACTCTGGCGGGAGGCTACGAGCAGTACTTC. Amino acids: CASSPTLAGGYEQYF.

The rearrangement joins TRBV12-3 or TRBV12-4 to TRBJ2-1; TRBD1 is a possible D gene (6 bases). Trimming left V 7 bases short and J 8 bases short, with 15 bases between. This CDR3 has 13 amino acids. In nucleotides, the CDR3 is TGTGCCAGCACCAGAGACAGGAGCTATGAGCAGTTCTTC. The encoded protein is CASTRDRSYEQFF.